Sequencing of this TCR beta chain was carried out in a study of CD8 T cells in ankylosing spondylitis. Study-wide results and caveats: The study looked at matched synovial fluid samples from ankylosing spondylitis patients. Disease-linked clones were reported to be significantly enriched there.

The CDR3 covers 12 residues. Library preparation for TCR beta used quantitative 5'-RACE with molecular barcodes. TCRdb re-called the 5' RACE reads with MiXCR, one entry per CDR3 protein. In the table there are 200,000 to 300,000 distinct CDR3 sequences, 24% of which are singletons. This clonotype was seen at least ten times. Its target is not known. The junction does not match germline at one end; this may be a read error. The source of this sequence is a male donor with ankylosing spondylitis or in good health (not recorded which). The V and J genes are TRBV12-3 or TRBV12-4 and TRBJ2-7; D is uncertain. Sequenced input: blood, either unsorted or a sorted T cell fraction (not recorded which). The CDR3: CASSLGRQLKNF. The CDR3 DNA reads as TGTGCCAGCAGTCTAGGGCGGCAGCTTAAGAACTTC.